Shown below are 5 T cell receptor beta chains from a single sample sequenced in a study of shared clonotypes between healthy human individuals. Profiling relied on immunoSEQ multiplex PCR, and the TCRdb table lists in-frame clones only, not all of them. This sample has about 490,000 clones, with around 78% found just once. Material for sequencing was PBMCs. The receptors come from a woman aged 40 to 49 in good health. Some clones in this sample may be carry-over from other donors' samples.

This clone was seen a few times. The chain joins TRBV4-1 to TRBJ2-1; D uncertain. Trimming stripped 3 bases from V and 3 bases from J, with 15 bases between. The germline V gene encodes CDR1 MGHRA and CDR2 YSYEKL. CDR3 length equals 16 residues. This chain's CDR3 is CASSQLDLMNYNEQFF. DNA for the CDR3: TGCGCCAGCAGCCAGTTAGACTTGATGAACTACAATGAGCAGTTCTTC.

There are a few counts of this clone. A single base separates this from a much larger clone, so it may be a read error. Different DNA sequences within this sample yield the same CDR3. J is TRBJ1-5 and V is TRBV7-8; TRBD1 agrees at 10 bases. V was pared by 5 bases and J by 4 bases, with 2 bases of the junction left unmatched. In germline, CDR1 is SGHVS, CDR2 FQNEAQ. CDR3 length: 14 amino acids. DNA for the CDR3: TGTGCCAGCAGCCCGGGACAGGGGAATCAGCCCCAGCATTTT. This sequence encodes CASSPGQGNQPQHF.

This clone came up once. The gene calls are TRBV7-8 and TRBJ1-2, with 7 bases matching TRBD1. The CDR3 extends over 12 amino acids. J gave up 9 bases and V 5 bases, and 6 bases lay outside the gene matches. The germline gives CDR1 SGHVS, CDR2 FQNEAQ. The CDR3 sequence is CASSVGQASYTF. The CDR3 bases are TGTGCCAGCAGCGTCGGACAGGCTAGCTACACCTTC.

The chain uses TRBV18 and TRBJ2-2; D remains ambiguous. The germline CDR1 and CDR2 sequences are KGHSH and LQKENI. The CDR3 consists of 14 residues. V dropped 5 bases and J dropped 5 bases, with 12 bases sitting between them. The CDR3 region has the DNA TGTGCCAGCTCATCAGGCCCGCCTACCGGGGAGCTGTTTTTT. Protein product: CASSSGPPTGELFF. Combining the CDR3 with reference TRBV18 and TRBJ2-2 gives the whole variable domain NAGVMQNPRHLVRRRGQEARLRCSPMKGHSHVYWYRQLPEEGLKFMVYLQKENIIDESGMPKERFSAEFPKEGPSILRIQQVVRGDSAAYFCASSSGPPTGELFFGEGSRLTVL.

The chain recombines TRBV6-4 with TRBJ2-3; a weak D match, TRBD1 (6 bases). Germline CDR1 and CDR2: MRHNA and SNTAGT. Trimming took 0 bases from V and 4 from J, leaving 11 bases between them. The CDR3 totals 15 residues. This CDR3 is CASSDSQGLSDTQYF. DNA of the CDR3: TGTGCCAGCAGTGACTCACAGGGTCTCTCAGATACGCAGTATTTT.